The 9 T cell receptor beta chains below were found in one sample sequenced in a study of shared clonotypes between healthy human individuals. The table came from immunoSEQ multiplex PCR; TCRdb's copy has only in-frame clones and leaves some out. The sample shows around 550,000 clones, approximately 95% of them seen only once. The naive CD8 fraction comprised CD45RO-negative cells positively selected for CCR7 and excluded terminally differentiated effector memory CD45RA+ cells. The material sequenced was naive CD8+ T cells sorted from blood. Receptor source: a woman between 25 and 40 years old in good health.

Note on this clone: Other nucleotide sequences from this sample produce the same CDR3. The chain is built from TRBV7-9 and TRBJ2-7, with TRBD2 identical over 10 bases. Trimming removed 5 bases from V and 2 bases from J; junction bases left unmatched: 3. The CDR3 loop spans 14 amino acids. Germline V gene lookup returns CDR1 SEHNR and CDR2 FQNEAQ (reference sequence). The DNA for the CDR3 is TGTGCCAGCAGCCTCGGACTAGCGGCCTACGAGCAGTACTTC. This translates into CASSLGLAAYEQYF.

V and J are TRBV9 and TRBJ2-7; the D gene is possibly TRBD1 (7 bases). Trimming took 4 bases from V and 3 from J, leaving 14 bases between them. This CDR3 has 14 amino acids. Germline V gene sequence: CDR1 SGDLS, CDR2 YYNGEE. The CDR3 sequence is CASSPRGAGYEQYF. The CDR3 DNA follows: TGTGCCAGCAGCCCCAGGGGGGCGGGCTACGAGCAGTACTTC.

As to this clone: The same CDR3 can be traced to other DNA sequences in this sample. The chain recombines TRBV7-9 with TRBJ1-5; D call uncertain. There are 12 residues in the CDR3. The germline CDR1 and CDR2 sequences are SEHNR and FQNEAQ (reference sequence). V lost 6 bases to trimming and J lost 2 bases, with 5 bases between them. The CDR3 loop reads CASRTGNQPQHF. CDR3 nucleotide sequence: TGTGCCAGCAGAACGGGCAATCAGCCCCAGCATTTT.

The V gene is TRBV19, the J gene TRBJ1-4; 9 bases fit TRBD1. Germline assignment: CDR1 LNHDA and CDR2 SQIVND (reference sequence). The CDR3 is made up of 16 amino acids. V lost 4 bases, J lost 8 bases, and 11 bases stayed unmatched. The CDR3 DNA reads as TGTGCCAGTAGTAGGGAACCGGGACAGGGAGAAGAAAAACTGTTTTTT. Translation gives CASSREPGQGEEKLFF. Full variable domain (rest looked up from reference TRBV19 and TRBJ1-4): DGGITQSPKYLFRKEGQNVTLSCEQNLNHDAMYWYRQDPGQGLRLIYYSQIVNDFQKGDIAEGYSVSREKKESFPLTVTSAQKNPTAFYLCASSREPGQGEEKLFFGSGTQLSVL.

The chain joins TRBV27 to TRBJ2-7; no firm D call. CDR1 and CDR2 from the germline V gene are MNHEY and SMNVEV (reference sequence). The germline V and J ends were trimmed by 6 bases and 6 bases, with 18 bases remaining between them. This CDR3 comprises 14 residues. The CDR3 spells CASSPLDGSGEQYF. CDR3 DNA sequence: TGTGCCAGCAGCCCCCTCGACGGGTCGGGCGAGCAGTACTTC.

The chain uses TRBV5-4 and TRBJ2-5; D is possibly TRBD2 (6 bases). The DNA end is more similar to TRBJ2-7, so the J call may be wrong. Germline-derived CDR1 and CDR2 are SGHNT and YYREEE (reference sequence). This CDR3 comprises 13 residues. The CDR3 bases are TGTGCCAGCAGCCCCGGGACTGTCTACGAGCAGTACTTC. Translating it yields CASSPGTVYEQYF.

This clone was seen only once. The sample has other DNA sequences that encode this CDR3 too. The genes are TRBV27 and TRBJ2-7, with D possibly TRBD1 on 6 matching bases. This CDR3 contains 13 residues. Between the trimmed V and J ends, which lost 3 bases and 4 bases, there was a span of 10 bases. Germline CDR1 MNHEY, CDR2 SMNVEV (reference sequence). The CDR3 region is CASSFGQSYEQYF. The CDR3, as DNA: TGTGCCAGCAGTTTTGGACAGTCTTACGAGCAGTACTTC.

The V call is TRBV27, the J call TRBJ1-1; D is uncertain. CDR3 length: 13 residues. V was cut by 3 bases and J by 1 base, with 6 bases left in between. Germline V gives CDR1 MNHEY, CDR2 SMNVEV (reference sequence). Here the CDR3 DNA reads TGTGCCAGCAGTTTGTTATGGAACACTGAAGCTTTCTTT. Encoded protein: CASSLLWNTEAFF.

V is TRBV28 and J is TRBJ1-2, with D perhaps TRBD1 (6 bases). The CDR3 is made up of 12 amino acids. Per germline, CDR1 MDHEN and CDR2 SYDVKM. V lost 6 bases to trimming and J lost 6 bases, with 11 bases between them. The CDR3 region has the DNA TGTGCCAGCAGCCGGTACAGGGATGGCTACACCTTC. As protein: CASSRYRDGYTF.